What follows is one T cell receptor beta chain and its context. The limits of the CDR3 on the DNA are not certain, so only TCRdb's listed CDR3 is given. Combining a sample-barcoded 5' primer with a J-beta primer mix, a second PCR ran for about 7 to 11 cycles. One entry per CDR3 protein, called by TCRdb with MiXCR from the 5' RACE reads. The repertoire holds approximately 810,000 distinct CDR3 sequences, with roughly 34% as singletons. Germline V gene sequence: CDR1 MNHEY, CDR2 SVGAGI. Including both end residues, the CDR3 is 16 amino acids long. This sample stems from a study of blood T cells in healthy people across ages.

The chain couples TRBV6-5 to TRBJ2-1; no check of the table's D call, TRBD1, against the DNA was made. Sequencing was done on a sample of blood. This TCR came from a man aged 18 to 35 in good health. CDR3 region: CASSSSGGAAYNEQYF.